The source of this T cell receptor (beta chain) is a study of T cell responses to AZD1222 COVID-19 vaccine. Regarding this clone: Its antigen is not known.

Points from the study as a whole: Among the donors, most were white British and more were female, and clonal diversity was possibly underestimated.

Generated by immunoSEQ multiplex PCR, the TCRdb table keeps only in-frame clones and is missing some. The sample contains approximately 35,000 clones, 80% to 90% of which appear only once. The CDR3 is 16 amino acids. Germline CDR1 and CDR2: SGHTA and FQGNSA. Trimming cost V 2 bases and J 4 bases, with 15 bases left between them. The TCR was taken from an adult in good health. The chain is built from TRBV7-2 and TRBJ2-1; D is tentatively TRBD1 or TRBD2 (6 bases each). Sample: peripheral blood, taken on day 0 of AZD1222 vaccination. CDR3 sequence (DNA): TGTGCCAGCAGCTTAAATTTACGGGGGCGGTACAATGAGCAGTTCTTC. It codes for CASSLNLRGRYNEQFF.